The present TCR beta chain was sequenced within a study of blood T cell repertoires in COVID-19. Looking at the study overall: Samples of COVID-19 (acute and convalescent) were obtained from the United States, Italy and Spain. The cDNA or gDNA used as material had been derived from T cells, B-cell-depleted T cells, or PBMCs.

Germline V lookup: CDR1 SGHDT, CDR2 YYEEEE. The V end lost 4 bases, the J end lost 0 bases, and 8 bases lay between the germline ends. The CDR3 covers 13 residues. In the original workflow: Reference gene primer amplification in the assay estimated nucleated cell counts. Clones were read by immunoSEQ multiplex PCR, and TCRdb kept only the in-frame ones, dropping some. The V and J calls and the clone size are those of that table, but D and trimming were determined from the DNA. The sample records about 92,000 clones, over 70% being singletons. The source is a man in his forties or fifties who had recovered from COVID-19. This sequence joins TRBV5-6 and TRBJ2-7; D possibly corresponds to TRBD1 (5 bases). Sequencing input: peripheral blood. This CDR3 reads CASSRQRSYEQYF. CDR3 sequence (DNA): TGTGCCAGCAGCAGACAGCGCTCCTACGAGCAGTACTTC.